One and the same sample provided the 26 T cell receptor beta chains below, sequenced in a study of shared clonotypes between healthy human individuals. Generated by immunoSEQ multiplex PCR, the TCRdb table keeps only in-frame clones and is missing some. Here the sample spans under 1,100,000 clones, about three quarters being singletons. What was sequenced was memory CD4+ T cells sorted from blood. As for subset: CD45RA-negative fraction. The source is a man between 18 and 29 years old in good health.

CDR3 coding DNA: TGTGCCAGCACTGTCGCAGGGTTGAATGAAAAACTGTTTTTT. The encoded protein is CASTVAGLNEKLFF. The V and J genes are TRBV28 and TRBJ1-4; a possible D gene is TRBD1 (5 bases). Per germline, CDR1 MDHEN and CDR2 SYDVKM. Trimming took 7 bases from V and 5 from J, leaving 14 bases between them. There are 14 residues in the CDR3.

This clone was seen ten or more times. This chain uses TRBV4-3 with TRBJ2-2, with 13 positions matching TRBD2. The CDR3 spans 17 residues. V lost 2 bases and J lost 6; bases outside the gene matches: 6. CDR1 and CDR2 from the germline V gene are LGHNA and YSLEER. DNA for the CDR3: TGCGCCAGCAGCCAATTACTAGCGGGAGGGGCGTCCGGGGAGCTGTTTTTT. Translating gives CASSQLLAGGASGELFF.

The CDR3 reads CASSTRTGRTEAFF. In nucleotides, the CDR3 is TGTGCCAGCAGCACCAGGACAGGACGCACTGAAGCTTTCTTT. The chain recombines TRBV7-2 with TRBJ1-1, with TRBD1 matching 7 bases. The J segment lost 4 bases and the V segment lost 5 bases, leaving 7 bases of the junction unmatched. The CDR3 sequence is 14 residues long. The germline CDR1 and CDR2 sequences are SGHTA and FQGNSA.

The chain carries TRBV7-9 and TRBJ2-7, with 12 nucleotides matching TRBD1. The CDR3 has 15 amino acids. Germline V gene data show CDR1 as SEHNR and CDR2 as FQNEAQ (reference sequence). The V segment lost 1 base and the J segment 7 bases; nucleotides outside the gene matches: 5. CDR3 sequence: CASSLVGQGAIEQYF. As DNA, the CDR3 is TGTGCCAGCAGCTTAGTGGGACAGGGGGCGATAGAGCAGTACTTC.

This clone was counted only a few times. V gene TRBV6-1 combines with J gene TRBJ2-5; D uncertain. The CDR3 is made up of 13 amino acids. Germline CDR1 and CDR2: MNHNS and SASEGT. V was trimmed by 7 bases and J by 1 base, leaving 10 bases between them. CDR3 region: CASNTITQETQYF. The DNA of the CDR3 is TGTGCCAGCAATACTATAACCCAAGAGACCCAGTACTTC.

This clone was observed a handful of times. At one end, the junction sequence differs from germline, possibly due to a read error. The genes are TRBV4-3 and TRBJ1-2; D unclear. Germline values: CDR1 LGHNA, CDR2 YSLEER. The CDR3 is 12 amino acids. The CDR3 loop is CASSQDRGAVEF. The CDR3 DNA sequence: TGCGCCAGCAGCCAGGACCGCGGAGCTGTAGAATTC.

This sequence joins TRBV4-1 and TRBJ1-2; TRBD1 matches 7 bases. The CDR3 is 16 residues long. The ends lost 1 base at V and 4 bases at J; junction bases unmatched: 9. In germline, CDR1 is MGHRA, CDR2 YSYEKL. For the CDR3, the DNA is TGCGCCAGCAGCCAAGGGGACAGTCCCGCTGGCTATGGCTACACCTTC. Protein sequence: CASSQGDSPAGYGYTF.

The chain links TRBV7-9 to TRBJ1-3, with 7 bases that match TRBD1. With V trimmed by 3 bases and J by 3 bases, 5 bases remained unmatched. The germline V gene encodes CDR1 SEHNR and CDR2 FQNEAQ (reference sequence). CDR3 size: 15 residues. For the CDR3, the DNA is TGTGCCAGCAGCTTGGCAGGGGGAGGTGGAAACACCATATATTTT. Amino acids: CASSLAGGGGNTIYF.

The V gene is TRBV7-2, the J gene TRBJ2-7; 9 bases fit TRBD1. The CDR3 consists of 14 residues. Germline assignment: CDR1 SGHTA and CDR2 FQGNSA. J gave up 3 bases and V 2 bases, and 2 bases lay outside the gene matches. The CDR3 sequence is CASSLTGGGYEQYF. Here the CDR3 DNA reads TGTGCCAGCAGCTTAACAGGGGGCGGCTACGAGCAGTACTTC.

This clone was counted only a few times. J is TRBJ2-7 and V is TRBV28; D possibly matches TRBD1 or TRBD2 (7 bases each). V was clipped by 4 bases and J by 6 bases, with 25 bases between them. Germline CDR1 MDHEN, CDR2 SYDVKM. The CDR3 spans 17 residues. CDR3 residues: CASSSLGTVWGLPEQYF. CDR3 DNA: TGTGCCAGCAGTTCCCTTGGGACAGTGTGGGGACTACCCGAGCAGTACTTC.

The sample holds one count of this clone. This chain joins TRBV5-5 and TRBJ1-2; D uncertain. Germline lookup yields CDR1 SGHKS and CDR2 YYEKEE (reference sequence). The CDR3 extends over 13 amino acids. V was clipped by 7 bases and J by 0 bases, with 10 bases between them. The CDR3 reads CASGYRSNYGYTF. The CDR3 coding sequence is TGTGCCAGCGGTTACAGATCTAACTATGGCTACACCTTC. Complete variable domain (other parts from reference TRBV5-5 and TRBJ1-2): DAGVTQSPTHLIKTRGQQVTLRCSPISGHKSVSWYQQVLGQGPQFIFQYYEKEERGRGNFPDRFSARQFPNYSSELNVNALLLGDSALYLCASGYRSNYGYTFGSGTRLTVV.

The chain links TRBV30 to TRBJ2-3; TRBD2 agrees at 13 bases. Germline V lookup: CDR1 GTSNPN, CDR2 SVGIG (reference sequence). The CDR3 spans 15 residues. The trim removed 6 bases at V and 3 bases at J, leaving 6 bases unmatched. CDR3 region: CACGTSGKGTDTQYF. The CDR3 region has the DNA TGTGCCTGCGGGACTAGCGGGAAGGGAACAGATACGCAGTATTTT.

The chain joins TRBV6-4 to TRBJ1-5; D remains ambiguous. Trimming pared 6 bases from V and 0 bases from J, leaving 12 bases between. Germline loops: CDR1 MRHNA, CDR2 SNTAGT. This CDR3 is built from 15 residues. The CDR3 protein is CASREAAHSNQPQHF. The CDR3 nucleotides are TGTGCCAGCAGGGAGGCAGCTCATAGCAATCAGCCCCAGCATTTT.

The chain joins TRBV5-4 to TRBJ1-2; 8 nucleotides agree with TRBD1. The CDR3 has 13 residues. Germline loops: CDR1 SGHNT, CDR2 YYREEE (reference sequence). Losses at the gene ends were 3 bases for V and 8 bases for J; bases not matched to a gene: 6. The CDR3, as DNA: TGTGCCAGCAGCTCCCCGGACAGGGAGGGCTACACCTTC. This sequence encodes CASSSPDREGYTF.

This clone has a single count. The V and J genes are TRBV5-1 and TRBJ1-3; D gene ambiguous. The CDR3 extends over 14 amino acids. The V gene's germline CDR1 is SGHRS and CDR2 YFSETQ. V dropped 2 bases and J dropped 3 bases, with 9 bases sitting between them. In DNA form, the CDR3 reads TGCGCCAGCAGCTTATCGGGATATGGAAACACCATATATTTT. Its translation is CASSLSGYGNTIYF.

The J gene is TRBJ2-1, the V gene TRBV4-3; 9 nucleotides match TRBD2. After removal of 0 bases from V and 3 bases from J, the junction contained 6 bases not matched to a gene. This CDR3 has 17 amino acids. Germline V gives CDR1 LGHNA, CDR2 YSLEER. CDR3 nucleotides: TGCGCCAGCAGCCAAGATCTTAGCGGGAGCTTCTACAATGAGCAGTTCTTC. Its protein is CASSQDLSGSFYNEQFF.

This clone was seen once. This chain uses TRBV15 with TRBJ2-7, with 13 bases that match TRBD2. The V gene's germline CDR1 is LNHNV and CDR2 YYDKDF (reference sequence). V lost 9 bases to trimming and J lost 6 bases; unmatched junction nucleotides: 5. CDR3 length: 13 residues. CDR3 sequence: CATRTSGGSEQYF. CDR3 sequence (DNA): TGTGCCACGAGGACTAGCGGGGGTAGCGAGCAGTACTTC. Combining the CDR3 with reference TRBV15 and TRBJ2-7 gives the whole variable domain DAMVIQNPRYQVTQFGKPVTLSCSQTLNHNVMYWYQQKSSQAPKLLFHYYDKDFNNEADTPDNFQSRRPNTSFCFLDIRSPGLGDTAMYLCATRTSGGSEQYFGPGTRLTVT.

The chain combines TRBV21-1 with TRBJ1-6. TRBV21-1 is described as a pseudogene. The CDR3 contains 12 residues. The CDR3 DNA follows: TGTGCCAGCAGCAAAGTTGGATCACCCCTCCACTTT. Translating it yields CASSKVGSPLHF.

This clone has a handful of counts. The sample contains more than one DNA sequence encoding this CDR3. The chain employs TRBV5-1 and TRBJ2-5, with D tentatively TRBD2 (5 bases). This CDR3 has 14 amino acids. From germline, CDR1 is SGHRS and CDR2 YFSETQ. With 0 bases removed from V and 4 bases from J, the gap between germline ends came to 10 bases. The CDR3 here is CASSLGSGRETQYF. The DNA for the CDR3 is TGCGCCAGCAGCTTGGGGTCGGGGAGAGAGACCCAGTACTTC.

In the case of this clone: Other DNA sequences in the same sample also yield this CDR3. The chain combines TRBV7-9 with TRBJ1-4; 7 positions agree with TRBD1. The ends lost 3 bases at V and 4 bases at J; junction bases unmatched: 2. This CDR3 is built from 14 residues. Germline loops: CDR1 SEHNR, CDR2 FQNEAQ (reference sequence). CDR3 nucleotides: TGTGCCAGCAGCTTGAGACAGGGTAATGAAAAACTGTTTTTT. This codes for CASSLRQGNEKLFF.

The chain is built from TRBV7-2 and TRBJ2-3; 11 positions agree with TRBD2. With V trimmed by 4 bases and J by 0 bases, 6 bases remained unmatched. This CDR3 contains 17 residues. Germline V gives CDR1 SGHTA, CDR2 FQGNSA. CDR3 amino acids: CASSSGTSGSSTDTQYF. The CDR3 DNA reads TGTGCCAGCAGCTCAGGGACTAGCGGATCTAGCACAGATACGCAGTATTTT.

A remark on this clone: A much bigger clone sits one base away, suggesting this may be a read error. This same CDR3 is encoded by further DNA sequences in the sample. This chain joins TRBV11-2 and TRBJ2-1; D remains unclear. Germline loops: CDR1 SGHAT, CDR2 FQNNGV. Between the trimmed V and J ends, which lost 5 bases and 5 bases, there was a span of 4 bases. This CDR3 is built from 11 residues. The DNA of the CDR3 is TGTGCCAGCAGCCTCCACAATGAGCAGTTCTTC. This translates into CASSLHNEQFF. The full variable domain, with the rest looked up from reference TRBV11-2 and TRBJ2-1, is EAGVAQSPRYKIIEKRQSVAFWCNPISGHATLYWYQQILGQGPKLLIQFQNNGVVDDSQLPKDRFSAERLKGVDSTLKIQPAKLEDSAVYLCASSLHNEQFFGPGTRLTVL.

This CDR3 is CASSEPMTQYF. The CDR3 nucleotides are TGTGCCAGCAGTGAACCAATGACCCAGTACTTC. The chain uses TRBV6-1 and TRBJ2-5; D remains unclear. Trimming stripped 2 bases from V and 7 bases from J, with 5 bases between. Germline assignment: CDR1 MNHNS and CDR2 SASEGT. The CDR3 consists of 11 residues.

CDR3 in DNA: TGTGCCAGCAGCAAAGTCCAGGGCAGGGAGACCCAGTACTTC. Amino acid sequence: CASSKVQGRETQYF. This chain connects TRBV7-9 to TRBJ2-5; D possibly corresponds to TRBD1 (5 bases). CDR3 size: 14 residues. Germline CDR1 and CDR2: SEHNR and FQNEAQ (reference sequence). V lost 5 bases, J lost 5 bases, and 15 bases lay in between.

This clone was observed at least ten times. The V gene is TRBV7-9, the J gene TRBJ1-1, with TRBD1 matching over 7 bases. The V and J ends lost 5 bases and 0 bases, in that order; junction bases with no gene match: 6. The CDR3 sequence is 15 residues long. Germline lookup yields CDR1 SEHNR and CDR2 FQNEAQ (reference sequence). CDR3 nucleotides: TGTGCCAGCAGCCCTCAGACAGGGATGAACACTGAAGCTTTCTTT. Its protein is CASSPQTGMNTEAFF.

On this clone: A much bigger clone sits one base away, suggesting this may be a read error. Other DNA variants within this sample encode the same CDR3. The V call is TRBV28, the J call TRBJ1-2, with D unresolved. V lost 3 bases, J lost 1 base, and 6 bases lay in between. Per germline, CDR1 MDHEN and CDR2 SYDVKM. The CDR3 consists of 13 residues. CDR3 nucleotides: TGTGCCAGCAGTTTGACGGGTAACTATGGCTACACCTTC. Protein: CASSLTGNYGYTF.